The subject of this entry is one TCR beta chain. This clone was picked up a small number of times. Its antigen is unknown. No per-base quality is available; no much larger clone lies one base away. All of the isolated RNA was reverse transcribed with the High Capacity cDNA Reverse Transcription Kit, so expressed TCRB transcripts were sequenced. Deep immunoSEQ sequencing was performed on naive, central memory and regulatory T cell samples, with an average of around 3.4 million total reads per sample. Sorted cells were lysed in RLT buffer, and RNA was extracted using DNase-treated RNeasy Micro or Mini kits according to cell number. Each cell subset was processed on its own to prevent cross-contamination, while patient and healthy donor samples were processed together. TCRB sequences were amplified from cDNA with the immunoSEQ multiplex PCR, producing 87-bp fragments spanning the CDR3 region. The amplicons were sequenced using the Illumina HiSeq platform. As for how the authors treated the data: PCR bias was corrected computationally using synthetic template baselines, and reads within Hamming distance 2 were collapsed, with unmergeable singletons discarded. Reads were aligned against IMGT to assign V, D and J genes, CDR3 length and insertions or deletions at six rearrangement sites. Within each subset, clonotype counts were normalized to sorted cell number, and only after that were true diversity and Gini coefficients computed with the tcR R package. Repertoire sharing was quantified using the overlap coefficient calculated on TCRB nucleotide sequences. Out-of-frame TCRB sequences from naive cells were analyzed to stand in for the pre-selection repertoire. This is the immuneACCESS table as TCRdb keeps it, with only in-frame sequences that have V and J called. A part of the clones is gone; compared with another copy, unresolved V genes explain less than half, and the rest is unexplained. The D gene and trimming were derived from the DNA, and the V and J assignments and clone size from that table. The table for this sample lists under 300,000 clones; roughly 10% of them were counted only once. Roughly 0.017% of the sample is held by the ten biggest clonotypes.

The sample belongs to a study of beta chain features in type 1 diabetes (dated by TCRdb to the late 2010s). Turning to the overall study: Patients and healthy donors did not differ in mean age, gender distribution, total cell number or subset yield. A total of approximately 110,000,000 sorted cells were examined across all samples, and a strong correlation was observed between cell number per subset and RNA yield. The study compared TCRB repertoires of sorted circulating CD4+ T cell subsets between recently diagnosed type 1 diabetes patients and matched healthy donors. Regulatory and stem cell-like memory subsets were obtained from only 8 patients and about 8 healthy donors, while naive and central memory subsets were obtained from all 28 donors. Overall results and qualifications from the work: Naive, central memory and regulatory TCRB repertoires appeared to be more alike among patients than among healthy donors. Patients with type 1 diabetes made fewer insertions and deleted more nucleotides at VDJ recombination sites, implying thymic rearrangement abnormalities. PCR may preferentially amplify shorter templates, but because patient and control samples were amplified and corrected together, any resulting skew would affect both groups equally. In all four CD4+ subsets, TCRB CDR3 length was moderately but significantly shorter in type 1 diabetes patients. Because cDNA was sequenced instead of genomic DNA, activated cells with high expression could be over-represented, although the groups did not differ in activation or CD3 levels. Because small numbers of individuals were included in the HLA sub-analyses, any influence of HLA type on TCRB rearrangement was left unresolved.

Taken from cysteine to phenylalanine, the CDR3 has 16 residues. Of the read, only the CDR3 DNA is kept; its 48 bases are in frame from base 1. Trimming takes 6 bases from V and 0 bases from J, and the germline ends sit 18 bases apart. The germline V gene provides CDR1 SGHVS and CDR2 FQNEAQ. Each donor gave one peripheral blood draw, roughly 0.11 L on average, collected into heparinised tubes. Naive, central memory, regulatory and stem cell-like memory CD4+ T cells were sorted on a BD FACSAria II using a panel including CD45RO, CCR7, CD25, CD127, CD95 and CD27. All sorted populations exceeded 95% purity. PBMCs were isolated immediately by Lymphoprep density gradient centrifugation and stained directly without culture. So that batch effects would be minimized, each experiment stained and sorted samples in pairs, pairing one healthy donor with one patient.

The chain uses TRBV7-8 and TRBJ2-7; TRBD1 could be the D gene, as 5 bases match. The source material was naive CD4+ T cells from blood. Interpreted using the paper, the cell subset or site label stands for: true naive CD4+ T cells. The receptor was derived from a young man with type 1 diabetes. The bases read TGTGCCAGCAGTCCACGGTACAGAGACAGCTCCTACGAGCAGTACTTC. This is translated as CASSPRYRDSSYEQYF.